Below are 5 T cell receptor beta chains sequenced from a single sample in a study of shared clonotypes between healthy human individuals. TCRdb keeps only in-frame clones here, not all; method: immunoSEQ multiplex PCR. Of around 700,000 clones listed, 60% to 80% are singletons. The specimen sequenced was memory CD4+ T cells sorted from blood. The subset denotes: CD45RA-negative fraction. The receptors stem from a woman aged 25 to 45 in good health.

J is TRBJ2-7 and V is TRBV6-6; the match to TRBD2 covers 7 bases. With 4 bases clipped from V and 2 bases from J, the junction kept 5 bases outside the gene matches. This CDR3 has 14 amino acids. Germline lookup yields CDR1 MNHNY and CDR2 SVGAGI (reference sequence). This CDR3 reads CASSSLGGAYEQYF. In DNA form, the CDR3 reads TGTGCCAGCAGTTCGTTGGGGGGGGCCTACGAGCAGTACTTC.

This clone has a single count. The chain joins TRBV7-9 to TRBJ2-1; D might be TRBD1 (5 bases). The germline V gene encodes CDR1 SEHNR and CDR2 FQNEAQ (reference sequence). This CDR3 is 15 amino acids long. Trimming stripped 1 base from V and 8 bases from J, with 15 bases between. Written as DNA, the CDR3 is TGTGCCAGCAGCTTAGGGCAGGGTGTGTTCGATGAGCAGTTCTTC. Protein sequence: CASSLGQGVFDEQFF.

The chain combines TRBV4-2 with TRBJ2-1; D possibly corresponds to TRBD2 (5 bases). V shed 0 bases and J shed 5 bases, with 5 bases lying between them. The CDR3 has 13 residues. The V gene's germline CDR1 is LGHNA and CDR2 YNFKEQ. For the CDR3, the DNA is TGTGCCAGCAGCCAAGAACTAGACAATGAGCAGTTCTTC. Amino acid sequence: CASSQELDNEQFF.

This clone appeared a single time. The V and J genes are TRBV28 and TRBJ1-5; a weak D match, TRBD1 (5 bases). CDR3 size: 15 residues. Germline V gene sequence: CDR1 MDHEN, CDR2 SYDVKM. Trimming stripped 8 bases from V and 11 bases from J, with 25 bases between. The CDR3 bases are TGTGCCAGCCAGGGACGGGGTTCGTCGTCCTTTGCCCAGCATTTT. Translating it yields CASQGRGSSSFAQHF. The full variable domain, rest sourced from reference TRBV28 and TRBJ1-5, is DVKVTQSSRYLVKRTGEKVFLECVQDMDHENMFWYRQDPGLGLRLIYFSYDVKMKEKGDIPEGYSVSREKKERFSLILESASTNQTSMYLCASQGRGSSSFAQHFGDGTRLSIL.

The table lists this clone with a few counts. V gene TRBV7-9 combines with J gene TRBJ2-1, with D maybe TRBD2 (5 bases). The CDR3 has 15 residues. V was pared by 4 bases and J by 3 bases, with 13 bases between. CDR1 is SEHNR and CDR2 is FQNEAQ in the germline V gene (reference sequence). CDR3 nucleotides: TGTGCCAGCAGCTCGGGGTCCTTAGGCTACAATGAGCAGTTCTTC. This gives the protein CASSSGSLGYNEQFF.